This TCR beta chain was identified in a study of T cells after yellow fever vaccination. TCRdb fed the 5' RACE reads into MiXCR, producing one record per CDR3 protein. This sample has 300,000 to 400,000 distinct CDR3 sequences, with roughly 7.5% found just once. This clonotype has a handful of counts. The input for sequencing was PBMCs, taken approximately 40 days after the first yellow fever vaccination. The sequence derives from a man between 18 and 29 years old who received the YFV17D yellow fever vaccine.

The CDR3 nucleotides are TGTGCCAGCAGTGAAGTAGAGACTAGCGGGGACACAGATACGCAGTATTTT. It translates to CASSEVETSGDTDTQYF. This chain joins TRBV2 and TRBJ2-3, with 11 bases matching TRBD2. The J segment lost 2 bases and the V segment lost 1 base, leaving 5 bases of the junction unmatched. The CDR3 runs to 17 residues. The germline gives CDR1 SNHLY, CDR2 FYNNEI.